A selection of T cell receptor beta chains follows, all from one sample in a study of OX40 agonist ivuxolimab in advanced cancers. TCRdb keeps only in-frame clones here, not all; method: immunoSEQ multiplex PCR. The repertoire includes under 85,000 clones, 94% of them detected once, and about 20% sits in the top ten. The specimen comprised CD4+ or CD8+ T cells sorted from blood, sampled in a trial of the OX40 agonist ivuxolimab. The origin of the receptors is an adult with an advanced solid tumor such as melanoma, head and neck, liver or kidney cancer. Each CDR3 is given with its conserved first and last residue. The D gene is left open where the match is weak. Size tells how often a clone was seen (once, few, many) or the class of an expanded clone, and some rows leave it out.

clone size: -
J gene: TRBJ1-4
V gene: TRBV6-5
D gene: TRBD1
CDR3 protein: CASSQTGVDEKLFF
CDR3 DNA: TGTGCCAGCAGCCAAACAGGGGTAGATGAAAAACTGTTTTTT

clone size: -
J gene: TRBJ2-7
V gene: TRBV6-1
D gene: -
CDR3 protein: CASRDGVGEQYF
CDR3 DNA: TGTGCCAGCAGGGATGGGGTCGGCGAGCAGTACTTC

clone size: -
J gene: TRBJ2-1
V gene: TRBV4-1
D gene: TRBD2
CDR3 protein: CASSQAPGLVSNEQFF
CDR3 DNA: TGCGCCAGCAGCCAAGCTCCGGGACTAGTATCTAATGAGCAGTTCTTC

clone size: -
J gene: TRBJ1-5
V gene: TRBV6-6
D gene: -
CDR3 protein: CASSRDQPQHF
CDR3 DNA: TGTGCCAGCAGTAGAGATCAGCCCCAGCATTTT

clone size: -
J gene: TRBJ1-2
V gene: TRBV7-2
D gene: TRBD1
CDR3 protein: CASSLAPDRGHYGYTF
CDR3 DNA: TGTGCCAGCAGCTTAGCGCCGGACAGGGGGCACTATGGCTACACCTTC

clone size: -
J gene: TRBJ1-1
V gene: TRBV29-1
D gene: -
CDR3 protein: CSVNRDPRNTEAFF
CDR3 DNA: TGCAGCGTAAACCGGGACCCAAGGAACACTGAAGCTTTCTTT

clone size: -
J gene: TRBJ2-7
V gene: TRBV4-1
D gene: TRBD1
CDR3 protein: CASSQPGQARYEQYF
CDR3 DNA: TGCGCCAGCAGTCAGCCGGGACAGGCCCGTTACGAGCAGTACTTC

clone size: -
J gene: TRBJ2-7
V gene: TRBV10-3
D gene: -
CDR3 protein: CAIQTDNYEQYF
CDR3 DNA: TGTGCCATACAGACAGACAACTACGAGCAGTACTTC

clone size: -
J gene: TRBJ1-4
V gene: TRBV27
D gene: TRBD1
CDR3 protein: CASRSGDRVEKLFF
CDR3 DNA: TGTGCCAGCAGGTCCGGGGACAGGGTTGAAAAACTGTTTTTT

clone size: -
J gene: TRBJ1-1
V gene: TRBV10-3
D gene: -
CDR3 protein: CAISESLQGNTEAFF
CDR3 DNA: TGTGCCATCAGTGAGTCTCTTCAGGGTAACACTGAAGCTTTCTTT

clone size: -
J gene: TRBJ2-7
V gene: TRBV29-1
D gene: TRBD2
CDR3 protein: CSALGGEGMTSEQYF
CDR3 DNA: TGCAGCGCCTTGGGTGGGGAGGGGATGACTTCCGAGCAGTACTTC

clone size: -
J gene: TRBJ2-1
V gene: TRBV4-2
D gene: -
CDR3 protein: CASSQVIAYEQFF
CDR3 DNA: TGTGCCAGCAGCCAAGTAATCGCCTATGAGCAGTTCTTC

clone size: -
J gene: TRBJ2-7
V gene: TRBV6-5
D gene: -
CDR3 protein: CASSYGPSTYEQYF
CDR3 DNA: TGTGCCAGCAGTTACGGCCCCAGCACCTACGAGCAGTACTTC

clone size: few
J gene: TRBJ2-7
V gene: TRBV5-4
D gene: TRBD2
CDR3 protein: CASSSRDSGTPYEQYF
CDR3 DNA: TGTGCCAGCAGCAGCAGGGATAGCGGGACCCCCTACGAGCAGTACTTC

clone size: -
J gene: TRBJ1-1
V gene: TRBV27
D gene: -
CDR3 protein: CASSFYLGNTEAFF
CDR3 DNA: TGTGCCAGCAGTTTCTATCTGGGGAACACTGAAGCTTTCTTT

clone size: -
J gene: TRBJ1-1
V gene: TRBV5-1
D gene: -
CDR3 protein: CATPIAFTEAFF
CDR3 DNA: TGCGCCACCCCAATCGCCTTCACTGAAGCTTTCTTT

clone size: few
J gene: TRBJ2-1
V gene: TRBV7-3
D gene: -
CDR3 protein: CASSLMVTRGNEQFF
CDR3 DNA: TGTGCCAGCAGCTTAATGGTGACCCGGGGGAATGAGCAGTTCTTC

clone size: -
J gene: TRBJ2-6
V gene: TRBV29-1
D gene: -
CDR3 protein: CSVGGEAGANVLTF
CDR3 DNA: TGCAGCGTCGGCGGGGAGGCCGGGGCCAACGTCCTGACTTTC

clone size: -
J gene: TRBJ2-3
V gene: TRBV9
D gene: TRBD2
CDR3 protein: CASSVGGGGVTDTQYF
CDR3 DNA: TGTGCCAGCAGCGTAGGTGGCGGGGGGGTAACAGATACGCAGTATTTT

clone size: -
J gene: TRBJ1-6
V gene: TRBV4-1
D gene: -
CDR3 protein: CASSPRAGADSPLHF
CDR3 DNA: TGCGCCAGCAGCCCTCGCGCAGGGGCAGATTCACCCCTCCACTTT

clone size: -
J gene: TRBJ2-7
V gene: TRBV19
D gene: -
CDR3 protein: CASSMRGVYEQYF
CDR3 DNA: TGTGCCAGTAGTATGAGGGGTGTCTACGAGCAGTACTTC

clone size: -
J gene: TRBJ1-2
V gene: TRBV5-4
D gene: -
CDR3 protein: CASSLAWGSNYGYTF
CDR3 DNA: TGTGCCAGCAGCTTGGCCTGGGGCTCCAACTATGGCTACACCTTC

clone size: -
J gene: TRBJ2-7
V gene: TRBV15
D gene: -
CDR3 protein: CATSRELSGQYF
CDR3 DNA: TGTGCCACCAGCAGAGAGCTCAGTGGGCAGTACTTC

clone size: -
J gene: TRBJ2-3
V gene: TRBV15
D gene: -
CDR3 protein: CATSRALSDTQYF
CDR3 DNA: TGTGCCACCAGCAGAGCCCTTTCAGATACGCAGTATTTT

clone size: -
J gene: TRBJ1-5
V gene: TRBV6-5
D gene: -
CDR3 protein: CASSPGALGNQPQHF
CDR3 DNA: TGTGCCAGCAGCCCCGGGGCCCTGGGAAATCAGCCCCAGCATTTT

clone size: -
J gene: TRBJ1-1
V gene: TRBV4-1
D gene: -
CDR3 protein: CASSQDPGQARRAFF
CDR3 DNA: TGCGCCAGCAGCCAAGATCCAGGGCAGGCACGACGAGCTTTCTTT

clone size: once
J gene: TRBJ1-1
V gene: TRBV29-1
D gene: -
CDR3 protein: CSVALMNTEAFF
CDR3 DNA: TGCAGCGTTGCCCTTATGAACACTGAAGCTTTCTTT

clone size: once
J gene: TRBJ2-3
V gene: TRBV9
D gene: -
CDR3 protein: CASSGVASTDTQYF
CDR3 DNA: TGTGCCAGCAGCGGAGTAGCTAGCACAGATACGCAGTATTTT

clone size: -
J gene: TRBJ2-7
V gene: TRBV28
D gene: TRBD1
CDR3 protein: CASSLDTYRGRYEQYF
CDR3 DNA: TGTGCCAGCAGTTTAGACACCTACAGGGGTAGGTACGAGCAGTACTTC

clone size: -
J gene: TRBJ1-1
V gene: TRBV5-5
D gene: -
CDR3 protein: CASSLVGEGDPEAFF
CDR3 DNA: TGTGCCAGCAGCTTGGTTGGGGAAGGAGATCCTGAAGCTTTCTTT